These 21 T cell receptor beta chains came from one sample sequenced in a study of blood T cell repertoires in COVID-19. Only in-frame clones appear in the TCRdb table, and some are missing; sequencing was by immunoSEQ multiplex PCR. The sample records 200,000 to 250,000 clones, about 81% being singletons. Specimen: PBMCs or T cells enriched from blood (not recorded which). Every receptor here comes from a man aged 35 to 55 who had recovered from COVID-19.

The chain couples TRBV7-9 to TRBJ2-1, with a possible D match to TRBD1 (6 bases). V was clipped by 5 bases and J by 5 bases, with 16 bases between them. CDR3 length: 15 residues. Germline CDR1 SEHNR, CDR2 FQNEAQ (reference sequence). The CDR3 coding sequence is TGTGCCAGCAGCCCAGGGGATCAGTCACACAATGAGCAGTTCTTC. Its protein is CASSPGDQSHNEQFF.

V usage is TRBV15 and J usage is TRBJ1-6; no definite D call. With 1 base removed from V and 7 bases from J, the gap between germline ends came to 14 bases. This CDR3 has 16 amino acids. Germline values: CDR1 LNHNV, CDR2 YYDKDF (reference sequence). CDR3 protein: CATSRVGFSGNSPLHF. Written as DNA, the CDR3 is TGTGCCACCAGCAGAGTTGGCTTCTCGGGGAATTCACCCCTCCACTTT.

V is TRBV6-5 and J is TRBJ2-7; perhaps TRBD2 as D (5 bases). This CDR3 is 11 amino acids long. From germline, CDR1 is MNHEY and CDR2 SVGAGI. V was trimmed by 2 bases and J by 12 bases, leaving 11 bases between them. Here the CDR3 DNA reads TGTGCCAGCAGTTACGCCGGGATCGGGTACTTC. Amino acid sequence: CASSYAGIGYF.

Here the CDR3 DNA reads TGTGCCAGCAGCTTACAGGGGGTGCCGAACACTGAAGCTTTCTTT. It is translated as CASSLQGVPNTEAFF. The chain links TRBV7-3 to TRBJ1-1, with TRBD1 identical over 7 bases. The CDR3 is made up of 15 amino acids. V was pared by 2 bases and J by 1 base, with 4 bases of the junction left unmatched. In germline, CDR1 is SGHTA, CDR2 FQGTGA.

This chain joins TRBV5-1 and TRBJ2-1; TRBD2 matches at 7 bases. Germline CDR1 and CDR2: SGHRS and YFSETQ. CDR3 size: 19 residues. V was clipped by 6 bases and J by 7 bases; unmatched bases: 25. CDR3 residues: CASNPRDYYNLRPQNEQFF. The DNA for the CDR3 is TGCGCCAGCAACCCCCGGGACTACTACAACCTTCGACCTCAGAATGAGCAGTTCTTC.

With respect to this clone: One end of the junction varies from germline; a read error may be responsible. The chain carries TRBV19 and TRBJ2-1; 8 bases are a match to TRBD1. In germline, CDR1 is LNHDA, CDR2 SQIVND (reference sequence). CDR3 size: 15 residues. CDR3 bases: TGTGCCAGTAGCCCGGGACAGGTCAACTTTGGTGAGCAATTCTTC. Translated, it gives CASSPGQVNFGEQFF.

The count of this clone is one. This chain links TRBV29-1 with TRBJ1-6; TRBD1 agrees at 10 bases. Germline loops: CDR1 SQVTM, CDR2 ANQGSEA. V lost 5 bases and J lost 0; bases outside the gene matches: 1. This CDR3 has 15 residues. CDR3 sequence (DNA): TGCAGCGTTCGGACAGGGGGCTCCTATAATTCACCCCTCCACTTT. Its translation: CSVRTGGSYNSPLHF.

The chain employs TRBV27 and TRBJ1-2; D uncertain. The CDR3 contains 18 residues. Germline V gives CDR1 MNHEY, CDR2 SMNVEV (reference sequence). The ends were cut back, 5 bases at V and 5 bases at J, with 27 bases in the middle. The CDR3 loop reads CASSLRAPREGLVYGYTF. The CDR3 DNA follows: TGTGCCAGCAGTCTAAGGGCACCTCGTGAGGGTTTGGTTTATGGCTACACCTTC.

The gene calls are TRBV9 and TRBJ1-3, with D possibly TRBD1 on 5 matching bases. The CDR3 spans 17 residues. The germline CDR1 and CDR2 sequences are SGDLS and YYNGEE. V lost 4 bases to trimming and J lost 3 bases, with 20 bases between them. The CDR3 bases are TGTGCCAGCAGCCCCCAGCTGTCACAGGTCTTTGGAAACACCATATATTTT. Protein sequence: CASSPQLSQVFGNTIYF.

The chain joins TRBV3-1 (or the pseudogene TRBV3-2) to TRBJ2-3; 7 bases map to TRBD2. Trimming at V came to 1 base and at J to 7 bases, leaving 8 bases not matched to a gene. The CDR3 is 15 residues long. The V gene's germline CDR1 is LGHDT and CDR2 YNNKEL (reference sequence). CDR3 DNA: TGTGCCAGCAGCCAAGTATCAGCGGGGCGATATACGCAGTATTTT. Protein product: CASSQVSAGRYTQYF.

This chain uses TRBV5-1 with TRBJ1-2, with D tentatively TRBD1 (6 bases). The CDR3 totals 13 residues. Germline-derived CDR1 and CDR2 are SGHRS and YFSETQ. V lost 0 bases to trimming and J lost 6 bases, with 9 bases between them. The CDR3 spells CASSLEGTNGYTF. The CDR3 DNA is TGCGCCAGCAGCTTGGAAGGGACAAATGGCTACACCTTC. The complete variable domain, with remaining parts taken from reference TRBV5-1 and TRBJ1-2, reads KAGVTQTPRYLIKTRGQQVTLSCSPISGHRSVSWYQQTPGQGLQFLFEYFSETQRNKGNFPGRFSGRQFSNSRSEMNVSTLELGDSALYLCASSLEGTNGYTFGSGTRLTVV.

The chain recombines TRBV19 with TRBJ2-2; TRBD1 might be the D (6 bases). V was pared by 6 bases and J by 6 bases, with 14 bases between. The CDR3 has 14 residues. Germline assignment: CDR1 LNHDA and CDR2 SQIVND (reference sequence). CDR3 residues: CASRLRGRAGELFF. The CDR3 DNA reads TGTGCCAGTAGGCTCAGGGGTAGGGCCGGGGAGCTGTTTTTT.

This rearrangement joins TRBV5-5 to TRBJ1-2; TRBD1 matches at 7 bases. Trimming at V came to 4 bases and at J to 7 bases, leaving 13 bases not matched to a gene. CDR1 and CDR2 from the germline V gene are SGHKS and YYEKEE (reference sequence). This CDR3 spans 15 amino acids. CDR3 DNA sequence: TGTGCCAGCAGCCCTTACTCAACAGGGGAACGTGGCTACACCTTC. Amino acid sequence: CASSPYSTGERGYTF.

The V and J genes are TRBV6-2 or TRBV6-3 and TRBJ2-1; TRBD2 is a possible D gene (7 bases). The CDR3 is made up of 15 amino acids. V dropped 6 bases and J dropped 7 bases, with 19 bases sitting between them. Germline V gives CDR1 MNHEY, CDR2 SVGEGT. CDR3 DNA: TGTGCCAGCAGCCAAGGAGGGGGGGCCTTGAATGAGCAGTTCTTC. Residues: CASSQGGGALNEQFF.

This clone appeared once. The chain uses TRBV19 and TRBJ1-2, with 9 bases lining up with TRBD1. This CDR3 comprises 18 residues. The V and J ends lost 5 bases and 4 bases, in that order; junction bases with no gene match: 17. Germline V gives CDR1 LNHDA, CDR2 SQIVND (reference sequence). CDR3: CASSPPEGGQGIPYGYTF. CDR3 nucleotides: TGTGCCAGTAGTCCCCCAGAAGGAGGACAGGGGATCCCCTATGGCTACACCTTC. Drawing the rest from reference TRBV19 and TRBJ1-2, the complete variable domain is DGGITQSPKYLFRKEGQNVTLSCEQNLNHDAMYWYRQDPGQGLRLIYYSQIVNDFQKGDIAEGYSVSREKKESFPLTVTSAQKNPTAFYLCASSPPEGGQGIPYGYTFGSGTRLTVV.

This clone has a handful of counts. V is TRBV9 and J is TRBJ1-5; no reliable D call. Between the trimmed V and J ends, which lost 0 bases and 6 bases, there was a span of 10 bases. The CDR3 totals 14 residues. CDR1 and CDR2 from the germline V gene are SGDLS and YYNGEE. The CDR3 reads CASSVAAGGQPQHF. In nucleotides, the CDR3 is TGTGCCAGCAGCGTAGCAGCAGGAGGTCAGCCCCAGCATTTT.

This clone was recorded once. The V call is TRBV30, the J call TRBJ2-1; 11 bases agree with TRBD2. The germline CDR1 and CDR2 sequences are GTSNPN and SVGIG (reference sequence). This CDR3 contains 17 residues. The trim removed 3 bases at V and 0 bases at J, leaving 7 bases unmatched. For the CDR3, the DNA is TGTGCCTGGAGGGGGACTAGCGGAACCAGCTCCTACAATGAGCAGTTCTTC. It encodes CAWRGTSGTSSYNEQFF.

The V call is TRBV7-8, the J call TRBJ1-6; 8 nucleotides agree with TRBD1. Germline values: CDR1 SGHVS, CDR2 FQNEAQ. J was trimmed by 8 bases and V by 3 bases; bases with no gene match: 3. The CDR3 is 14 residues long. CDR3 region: CASSLQGAYSPLHF. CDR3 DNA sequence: TGTGCCAGCAGCTTGCAGGGGGCCTATTCACCCCTCCACTTT.

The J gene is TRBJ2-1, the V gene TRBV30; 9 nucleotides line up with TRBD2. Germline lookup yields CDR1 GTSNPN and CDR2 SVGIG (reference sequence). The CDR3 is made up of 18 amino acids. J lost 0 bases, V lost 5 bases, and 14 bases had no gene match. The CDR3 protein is CAWSAGRGGAISYNEQFF. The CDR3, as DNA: TGTGCCTGGTCTGCGGGACGCGGGGGGGCGATCTCCTACAATGAGCAGTTCTTC.

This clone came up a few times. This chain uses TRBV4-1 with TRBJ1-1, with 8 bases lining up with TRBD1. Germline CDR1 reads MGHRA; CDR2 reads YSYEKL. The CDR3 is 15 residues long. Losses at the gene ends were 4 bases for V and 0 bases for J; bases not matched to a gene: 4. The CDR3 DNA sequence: TGCGCCAGCAGCCGCGGACAGGGTCTGAACACTGAAGCTTTCTTT. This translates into CASSRGQGLNTEAFF.

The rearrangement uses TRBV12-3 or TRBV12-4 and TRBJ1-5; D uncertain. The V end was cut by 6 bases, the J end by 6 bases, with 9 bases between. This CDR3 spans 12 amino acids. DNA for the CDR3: TGTGCCAGCAGCTACGGGAGTCAGCCCCAGCATTTT. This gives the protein CASSYGSQPQHF.